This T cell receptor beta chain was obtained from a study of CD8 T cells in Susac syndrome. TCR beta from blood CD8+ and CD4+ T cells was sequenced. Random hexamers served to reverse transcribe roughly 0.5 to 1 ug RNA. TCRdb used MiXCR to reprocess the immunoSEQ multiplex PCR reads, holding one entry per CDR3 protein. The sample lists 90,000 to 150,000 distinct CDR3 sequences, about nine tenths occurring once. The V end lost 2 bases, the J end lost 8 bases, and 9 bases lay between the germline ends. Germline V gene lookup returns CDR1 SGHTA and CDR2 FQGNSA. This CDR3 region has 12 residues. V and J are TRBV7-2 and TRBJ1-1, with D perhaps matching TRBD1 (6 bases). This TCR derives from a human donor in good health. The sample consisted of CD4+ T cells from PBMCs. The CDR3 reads CASSLQGMEAFF. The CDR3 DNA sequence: TGTGCCAGCAGCTTACAGGGGATGGAAGCTTTCTTT.